This TCR beta chain was profiled in a study of ipilimumab plus nivolumab after autologous stem cell transplantation. TCRdb keeps only in-frame clones here, not all; method: immunoSEQ multiplex PCR. The repertoire holds some 45,000 clones, with roughly 88% as singletons. The starting material was PBMCs, obtained in a trial of ipilimumab plus nivolumab as post-transplant consolidation. The TCR sequence derives from a male donor with multiple myeloma.

The CDR3 spells CASSRGPQETQYF. DNA for the CDR3: TGCGCCAGCAGCCGTGGGCCTCAAGAGACCCAGTACTTC. This chain joins TRBV4-1 and TRBJ2-5; no reliable D call. V was cut by 4 bases and J by 2 bases, with 8 bases left in between. Germline V gene lookup returns CDR1 MGHRA and CDR2 YSYEKL. The CDR3 contains 13 residues.